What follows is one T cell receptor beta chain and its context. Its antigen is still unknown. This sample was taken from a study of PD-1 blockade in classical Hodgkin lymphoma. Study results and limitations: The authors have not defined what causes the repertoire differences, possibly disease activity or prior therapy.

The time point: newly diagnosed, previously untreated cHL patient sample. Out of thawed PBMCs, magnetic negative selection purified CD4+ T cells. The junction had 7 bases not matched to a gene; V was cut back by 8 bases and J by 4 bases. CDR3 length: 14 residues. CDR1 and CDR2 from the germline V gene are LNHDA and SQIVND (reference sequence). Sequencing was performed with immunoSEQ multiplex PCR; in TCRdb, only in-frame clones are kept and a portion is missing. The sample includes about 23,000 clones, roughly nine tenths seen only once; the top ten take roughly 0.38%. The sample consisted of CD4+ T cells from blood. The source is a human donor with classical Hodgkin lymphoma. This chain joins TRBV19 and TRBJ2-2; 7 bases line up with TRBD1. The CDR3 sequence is CASLDRAVTGELFF. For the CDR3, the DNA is TGTGCCAGTCTAGACAGGGCGGTCACCGGGGAGCTGTTTTTT.